Below, 20 T cell receptor beta chains from the same sample are listed, as sequenced in a study of T cells in Graves' hyperthyroidism and ophthalmopathy. TCR beta CDR3 sequences were amplified from RNA transcripts. A set of HTBI primers served as the primers for a first-round RT-PCR of the TCR CDR3. One entry per CDR3 protein, called by TCRdb with MiXCR from the multiplex PCR reads. Counted here are under 650,000 distinct CDR3 sequences, 15% to 20% occurring once; the ten biggest clones make up 3.8%. Sample: blood. These TCRs come from a woman in her 30s with Graves' hyperthyroidism.

As to this clonotype: At one of its ends the junction is not consistent with the germline gene, which may arise from a read error. J is TRBJ2-1 and V is TRBV18; 12 positions agree with TRBD1. The CDR3 sequence is 15 residues long. Germline CDR1 reads KGHSH; CDR2 reads LQKENI. For the CDR3, the DNA is TGTGCCGGCTCACAGGGACAGGGGGCTGGAAATGAGCAGTTCTTC. Its protein is CAGSQGQGAGNEQFF.

The table lists this clonotype with many counts. The chain recombines TRBV6-1 with TRBJ2-7, with D hard to call. The V end was cut by 4 bases, the J end by 5 bases, with 9 bases between. The CDR3 is 12 amino acids. The germline CDR1 and CDR2 sequences are MNHNS and SASEGT. The CDR3 region has the DNA TGTGCCAGCAGTGGTGGGGTCAACGAGCAGTACTTC. Translation: CASSGGVNEQYF.

CDR3 nucleotides: TGTGCCAGCAGTCTCCGGGGCCCTGGGCAGTTCTTC. Its translation is CASSLRGPGQFF. The V call is TRBV6-1, the J call TRBJ2-1; D may match TRBD1 or TRBD2 (5 bases each). Germline V gene lookup returns CDR1 MNHNS and CDR2 SASEGT. The CDR3 is 12 amino acids. Trimming shortened V by 5 bases and J by 12 bases, and 14 bases separated the two germline ends.

This clonotype was found a few times. This sequence joins TRBV9 and TRBJ2-1; TRBD2 agrees at 9 bases. The CDR3 contains 16 residues. Germline values: CDR1 SGDLS, CDR2 YYNGEE. The V segment lost 0 bases and the J segment 4 bases; nucleotides outside the gene matches: 5. The CDR3 sequence: CASSVEPSGVYNEQFF. The CDR3 coding sequence is TGTGCCAGCAGCGTAGAACCTAGCGGGGTATACAATGAGCAGTTCTTC.

The sample holds many counts of this clonotype. The rearrangement uses TRBV20-1 and TRBJ2-1; D call uncertain. V was pared by 1 base and J by 4 bases, with 14 bases between. The CDR3 spans 15 residues. Germline CDR1 and CDR2: DFQATT and SNEGSKA (reference sequence). The CDR3 loop is CSARGAGGPYNEQFF. Written as DNA, the CDR3 is TGCAGTGCTAGAGGGGCTGGCGGCCCGTACAATGAGCAGTTCTTC.

This clonotype came up many times. V gene TRBV3-1 combines with J gene TRBJ2-5; no definite D call. This CDR3 is 13 amino acids long. Germline assignment: CDR1 LGHDT and CDR2 YNNKEL (reference sequence). Deletions cut 6 bases from V and 1 base from J, with 9 bases between. CDR3 region: CASRRTIQETQYF. The CDR3 coding sequence is TGTGCCAGCAGAAGGACCATCCAAGAGACCCAGTACTTC.

This clonotype was seen at least ten times. The rearrangement links TRBV30 to TRBJ2-5, with 9 nucleotides matching TRBD1. J lost 6 bases, V lost 0 bases, and 8 bases had no gene match. Germline V CDR1 and CDR2: GTSNPN, SVGIG (reference sequence). This CDR3 region has 15 residues. CDR3: CAWSVAGTGRKTQYF. The DNA for the CDR3 is TGTGCCTGGAGTGTAGCTGGGACAGGGAGAAAGACCCAGTACTTC.

The chain employs TRBV29-1 and TRBJ1-2, with D tentatively TRBD1 (5 bases). The length of the CDR3 is 11 residues. The V end lost 6 bases, the J end lost 4 bases, and 9 bases lay between the germline ends. Germline V CDR1 and CDR2: SQVTM, ANQGSEA. CDR3 nucleotides: TGCAGCGTGTGGGACCGCTATGGCTACACCTTC. This sequence encodes CSVWDRYGYTF.

This clonotype was recorded at least ten times. The chain employs TRBV7-9 and TRBJ2-7; 9 bases agree with TRBD2. Per germline, CDR1 SEHNR and CDR2 FQNEAQ (reference sequence). J lost 4 bases, V lost 2 bases, and 6 bases had no gene match. This CDR3 has 15 amino acids. CDR3 nucleotides: TGTGCCAGCAGCTTACTGGCTAGCGGGATTTACGAGCAGTACTTC. Protein sequence: CASSLLASGIYEQYF.

This clonotype was seen repeatedly, ten times or more. V usage is TRBV29-1 and J usage is TRBJ1-1; 7 bases match TRBD1. V lost 5 bases to trimming and J lost 1 base; unmatched junction nucleotides: 7. Germline lookup yields CDR1 SQVTM and CDR2 ANQGSEA. This CDR3 is built from 14 residues. The CDR3 reads CSVKIGTANTEAFF. The DNA for the CDR3 is TGCAGCGTTAAGATCGGGACAGCGAACACTGAAGCTTTCTTT.

In the case of this clonotype: A much larger clone lies a single base off, so this may be a read error. The chain is built from TRBV6-1 and TRBJ1-1; D remains ambiguous. This CDR3 has 13 amino acids. Per the germline V gene, CDR1 is MNHNS and CDR2 is SASEGT. The CDR3 here is CTSNRGANTEAFF. DNA of the CDR3: TGTACCAGCAACCGAGGAGCGAACACTGAAGCTTTCTTT.

The CDR3 is CASSATLATNEQFF. CDR3 bases: TGCGCCAGCAGTGCTACTCTAGCGACGAATGAGCAGTTCTTC. This chain connects TRBV5-1 to TRBJ2-1; D is perhaps TRBD2 (6 bases). Per germline, CDR1 SGHRS and CDR2 YFSETQ. The CDR3 consists of 14 residues. Trimming pared 5 bases from V and 7 bases from J, leaving 16 bases between.

The chain carries TRBV12-3 or TRBV12-4 and TRBJ1-2, with D unresolved. The CDR3 is 12 amino acids. The V and J ends lost 4 bases and 3 bases respectively, with 6 bases between them. In DNA, the CDR3 is TGTGCCAGCAGTTCCCCCTACTATGGCTACACCTTC. It specifies CASSSPYYGYTF.

A note on this clonotype: In this CDR3 the conserved last residue, phenylalanine or tryptophan, is missing, so a read error is likely. The chain couples TRBV3-1 to TRBJ1-1; TRBD1 might be the D (5 bases). This CDR3 is 14 amino acids long. The germline CDR1 and CDR2 sequences are LGHDT and YNNKEL (reference sequence). Trimming took off 7 bases at V and 3 bases at J, with 15 bases between the two ends. CDR3 protein: CASTRDRMYTEAFL. The CDR3 nucleotides read TGTGCCAGCACCAGGGATCGTATGTACACTGAAGCTTTCCTT.

The rearrangement joins TRBV4-1 to TRBJ2-1; D gene unclear. There are 13 residues in the CDR3. CDR1 MGHRA and CDR2 YSYEKL come from the germline V gene. The V gene lost 1 base and the J gene lost 15 bases, with 16 bases spanning the gap. As DNA, the CDR3 is TGCGCCAGCAGCCAAGCTAGGATAATGAGTAGGTTCTTC. It encodes CASSQARIMSRFF.

This clonotype showed up just once. V usage is TRBV5-4 and J usage is TRBJ2-1, with D maybe TRBD1 (7 bases). Germline loops: CDR1 SGHNT, CDR2 YYREEE (reference sequence). The V end lost 0 bases, the J end lost 13 bases, and 14 bases lay between the germline ends. This CDR3 is 13 amino acids long. The CDR3 DNA reads as TGTGCCAGCAGCTTGGAGGAGGGGGCTGGACAGTTCTTC. It yields the protein CASSLEEGAGQFF.

V gene TRBV9 combines with J gene TRBJ2-7; the match to TRBD2 covers 9 bases. Germline-derived CDR1 and CDR2 are SGDLS and YYNGEE. The junction had 8 bases not matched to a gene; V was cut back by 1 base and J by 6 bases. The CDR3 sequence is 15 residues long. CDR3: CASSVTAGGPREQYF. As DNA, the CDR3 is TGTGCCAGCAGCGTAACTGCGGGAGGGCCCCGCGAGCAGTACTTC.

This clonotype was picked up a small number of times. The rearrangement joins TRBV6-2 or TRBV6-3 to TRBJ1-5, with TRBD1 as a possible D gene (5 bases). Germline loops: CDR1 MNHEY, CDR2 SVGEGT. The CDR3 extends over 15 amino acids. V lost 0 bases, J lost 6 bases, and 12 bases lay in between. CDR3 sequence reads: CASSYSNGGTQPQHF. CDR3 DNA: TGTGCCAGCAGTTACTCGAACGGGGGGACTCAGCCCCAGCATTTT.

The chain has TRBV6-1 and TRBJ2-1, with 11 bases that match TRBD2. V dropped 11 bases and J dropped 3; count of bases not matched to a gene: 6. This CDR3 has 14 residues. Germline CDR1 reads MNHNS; CDR2 reads SASEGT. This CDR3 is CAVSGTSGYNEQFF. In DNA, the CDR3 is TGTGCCGTATCCGGGACTAGCGGCTACAATGAGCAGTTCTTC.

The V gene is TRBV4-3, the J gene TRBJ2-1; perhaps D is TRBD1 or TRBD2 (5 bases each). V dropped 0 bases and J dropped 5 bases, with 11 bases sitting between them. Germline-derived CDR1 and CDR2 are LGHNA and YSLEER. The CDR3 spans 15 residues. The DNA for the CDR3 is TGCGCCAGCAGCCAAGACTGGGGGAGTAACAATGAGCAGTTCTTC. This sequence encodes CASSQDWGSNNEQFF.